This T cell receptor beta chain was sequenced in a study of blood T cells in healthy people across ages. Sample-barcoded 5' priming and a J-beta primer mix drove a second PCR of about 6 to 12 cycles. TCRdb independently ran MiXCR on the 5' RACE reads; one entry per CDR3 protein. The data show over a million distinct CDR3 sequences, 40% to 55% seen once. Study observations and caveats: Older age coincided with a roughly linear decline in TCR beta diversity per million T cells.

Notes on this clonotype: Its antigen remains unknown.

The CDR3 sequence is 15 residues long. V lost 5 bases and J lost 1, with 14 bases in between. Germline V gives CDR1 PRHDT, CDR2 FYEKMQ (reference sequence). This sequence was found in a woman in her sixties in good health. Material: blood. The V gene is TRBV13, the J gene TRBJ1-1, with D uncertain. The CDR3 bases are TGTGCCAGCAGCCCTAGGAGGGCAGCGAACACTGAAGCTTTCTTT. Protein product: CASSPRRAANTEAFF.